This TCR beta chain came from a study of T-cell memory formation after mild COVID-19. The CDR3 runs to 15 residues. V was pared by 5 bases and J by 3 bases, with 5 bases of the junction left unmatched. Each CDR3 protein gets one entry after TCRdb re-called the 5' RACE reads with MiXCR. The sample shows about 44,000 distinct CDR3 sequences, around 6.6% of them seen only once. The sample holds many counts of this clonotype. The clonotype originates from an adult who had mild COVID-19 (a few samples of this study predate the infection). Cell type and time point are not known. The sequenced material came from PBMCs or a T cell subset sorted from them (not recorded which). The rearrangement links TRBV12-3 or TRBV12-4 to TRBJ1-3, with 9 bases aligning to TRBD1. CDR3 sequence reads: CASSTGGLGGNTIYF. Written as DNA, the CDR3 is TGTGCCAGCAGTACAGGGGGCTTGGGTGGAAACACCATATATTTT.